This T cell receptor (beta chain) is drawn from a study of CD8+CD57+ T cells in acquired aplastic anemia. Study context: DNA from sorted CD4+ and CD8+ cells averaged roughly 3.2 ug.

The ends lost 7 bases at V and 2 bases at J; junction bases unmatched: 8. Germline V gene data show CDR1 as SQVTM and CDR2 as ANQGSEA. This CDR3 is built from 15 residues. To note about this clonotype: Its antigen remains unidentified.

Both TCR beta VDJ combination and CDR3 sequence profiling were carried out. Genomic DNA was the template for this profiling. TCRdb processed the reads anew with MiXCR; each CDR3 protein has one entry. The sample includes 35,000 to 45,000 distinct CDR3 sequences, 65% to 70% of them seen just once. Study-level results: Patients and controls shared approximately 30 CD8+ CDR3 sequences, highly expressed in patients.

V is TRBV29-1 and J is TRBJ2-3, with 11 bases fitting TRBD2. The receptor was isolated from a human donor in good health, serving as a control. Sample: sorted CD4+, CD8+, or CD8+CD57+ T cells (not recorded which) from PBMCs. This CDR3 is CSATGTSGFTDTQYF. In DNA, the CDR3 is TGCAGCGCTACCGGGACTAGCGGCTTCACAGATACGCAGTATTTT.